The next 27 T cell receptor beta chains were all read from a single sample in a study of STAT5B mutations in CD4+ large granular lymphocyte leukemia. The protocol was immunoSEQ multiplex PCR, while the TCRdb copy is restricted to in-frame clones and leaves out a portion. This table holds about 31,000 clones, 72% found once. The specimen sequenced was CD4+ T cells from blood buffy coats. The receptors stem from a human donor in good health.

This rearrangement joins TRBV6-5 to TRBJ2-2; no clear D gene. Trimming took off 3 bases at V and 7 bases at J, with 6 bases between the two ends. The germline CDR1 and CDR2 sequences are MNHEY and SVGAGI. This CDR3 has 12 residues. For the CDR3, the DNA is TGTGCCAGCAGTTATAGCAACGGGGAGCTGTTTTTT. It yields the protein CASSYSNGELFF.

This chain uses TRBV4-2 with TRBJ1-1; D possibly corresponds to TRBD1 (5 bases). V was trimmed by 0 bases and J by 0 bases, leaving 20 bases between them. Looked up from germline, CDR1 is LGHNA and CDR2 is YNFKEQ. The CDR3 is made up of 19 amino acids. The CDR3 DNA reads as TGTGCCAGCAGCCAAGATTCGGGGGGGGTAGATGTAATGAACACTGAAGCTTTCTTT. Translated: CASSQDSGGVDVMNTEAFF.

The V and J genes are TRBV7-2 and TRBJ2-3; 9 positions match TRBD1. Trimming cost V 4 bases and J 1 base; bases outside gene matches: 3. Looked up from germline, CDR1 is SGHTA and CDR2 is FQGNSA. This CDR3 is built from 15 residues. The chain's CDR3 is CASSSRTGGTDTQYF. The CDR3 coding sequence is TGTGCCAGCAGCTCTAGGACAGGGGGCACAGATACGCAGTATTTT.

The rearrangement joins TRBV10-3 to TRBJ2-1, with D perhaps TRBD1 or TRBD2 (6 bases each). The CDR3 runs to 13 residues. V was cut by 2 bases and J by 9 bases, with 11 bases left in between. Germline V gives CDR1 ENHRY, CDR2 SYGVKD. This chain's CDR3 is CAISEGGRGEQFF. As DNA, the CDR3 is TGTGCCATCAGTGAGGGGGGGCGGGGTGAGCAGTTCTTC.

This clone was picked up a small number of times. This chain uses TRBV10-3 with TRBJ2-7; no firm D call. The V and J ends lost 4 bases and 3 bases respectively, with 7 bases between them. This CDR3 region has 12 residues. Per the germline V gene, CDR1 is ENHRY and CDR2 is SYGVKD. The DNA for the CDR3 is TGTGCCATCAGTGTTAACAGCTACGAGCAGTACTTC. It encodes CAISVNSYEQYF.

V and J are TRBV6-6 and TRBJ1-6; TRBD1 matches 8 bases. Germline CDR1 reads MNHNY; CDR2 reads SVGAGI (reference sequence). The CDR3 totals 15 residues. V shed 6 bases and J 10 bases; nucleotides not matched to a gene: 11. CDR3 sequence (DNA): TGTGCCAGCAGGAAAGTGGACAGGGAGGGGTCACCCCTCCACTTT. Its translation: CASRKVDREGSPLHF.

The J gene is TRBJ2-3, the V gene TRBV7-6, with D possibly called TRBD1 or TRBD2 (5 bases each). Trimming shortened V by 5 bases and J by 10 bases, and 16 bases separated the two germline ends. CDR1 is SGHVS and CDR2 is FNYEAQ in the germline V gene. The CDR3 totals 13 residues. The CDR3 protein is CASSPTHRRAQYF. The CDR3 DNA is TGTGCCAGCAGCCCGACCCACAGGCGGGCGCAGTATTTT.

The CDR3 bases are TGTGCCAGCAGCGTAACGAGCGGGGGGGGCTATGAGCAGTTCTTC. This translates into CASSVTSGGGYEQFF. The V and J genes are TRBV9 and TRBJ2-1, with 10 bases aligning to TRBD2. V shed 1 base, J shed 8 bases, and the junction held 6 bases outside the gene matches. The germline CDR1 and CDR2 sequences are SGDLS and YYNGEE. This CDR3 spans 15 amino acids.

This clone showed up just a few times. This chain joins TRBV7-2 and TRBJ2-2, with 9 bases that match TRBD2. The length of the CDR3 is 17 residues. Per the germline V gene, CDR1 is SGHTA and CDR2 is FQGNSA. After removal of 5 bases from V and 6 bases from J, the junction contained 13 bases not matched to a gene. CDR3 amino acids: CASSPRGLAGMAGELFF. For the CDR3, the DNA is TGTGCCAGCAGCCCACGGGGACTAGCTGGAATGGCCGGGGAGCTGTTTTTT.

In its sample, this clone was seen once. The chain joins TRBV7-2 to TRBJ2-3, with 7 bases aligning to TRBD1. Unmatched junction bases numbered 5, after V lost 8 bases and J lost 6 bases. CDR3 length equals 12 residues. CDR1 is SGHTA and CDR2 is FQGNSA in the germline V gene. The CDR3 DNA follows: TGTGCCAGCCGACAGGGATCGGATACGCAGTATTTT. It translates to CASRQGSDTQYF.

J is TRBJ2-7 and V is TRBV9, with 9 bases identical to TRBD2. CDR1 SGDLS and CDR2 YYNGEE come from the germline V gene. The CDR3 extends over 16 amino acids. V was clipped by 4 bases and J by 7 bases; unmatched bases: 15. The CDR3 DNA reads TGTGCCAGCAGCTCTCGACTAAGCGGGGGGTCTCGGGAGCAGTACTTC. It encodes CASSSRLSGGSREQYF.

DNA of the CDR3: TGTGCCAGCAGCTATTCGACAGGGGCCAACACTGAAGCTTTCTTT. Encoded protein: CASSYSTGANTEAFF. The rearrangement joins TRBV7-2 to TRBJ1-1; the match to TRBD1 covers 8 bases. From germline, CDR1 is SGHTA and CDR2 FQGNSA. V gave up 4 bases and J gave up 2 bases; unmatched junction bases: 6. The CDR3 length is 15 residues.

To note about this clone: One junction end disagrees with the germline gene, perhaps due to a read error. V gene TRBV11-3 combines with J gene TRBJ1-6, with D unclear. The CDR3 is 11 amino acids. Germline V gene sequence: CDR1 SGHNT, CDR2 YENEEA. CDR3 region: CTSQYNSPLHF. The CDR3 DNA sequence: TGTACCAGCCAGTATAATTCACCCCTCCACTTT.

CDR3 in DNA: TGTGCCAGCAGTGCAGGATCCCTGTCCTACGAGCAGTACTTC. Its protein is CASSAGSLSYEQYF. The chain combines TRBV6-6 with TRBJ2-7, with D uncertain. Germline values: CDR1 MNHNY, CDR2 SVGAGI (reference sequence). This CDR3 has 14 amino acids. Trimming took 5 bases from V and 1 from J, leaving 12 bases between them.

There are a few counts of this clone. The chain is built from TRBV4-2 and TRBJ1-4; D uncertain. CDR1 and CDR2 from the germline V gene are LGHNA and YNFKEQ. The V gene lost 1 base and the J gene lost 2 bases, with 8 bases spanning the gap. The CDR3 has 15 residues. The CDR3 DNA follows: TGTGCCAGCAGCCAAGGGGTGCACACTAATGAAAAACTGTTTTTT. It encodes CASSQGVHTNEKLFF.

This clone was detected once. The rearrangement uses TRBV5-1 and TRBJ2-7; D gene unclear. The CDR3 loop spans 15 amino acids. Germline-derived CDR1 and CDR2 are SGHRS and YFSETQ. V gave up 0 bases and J gave up 5 bases, with 15 bases separating them. The CDR3 region is CASSLESVDLDEQYF. In nucleotides, the CDR3 is TGCGCCAGCAGCTTGGAGAGTGTGGATTTAGACGAGCAGTACTTC.

The rearrangement joins TRBV18 to TRBJ2-7; D not certain. Germline V gene data show CDR1 as KGHSH and CDR2 as LQKENI. The CDR3 is 14 residues long. Trimming cost V 0 bases and J 3 bases, with 9 bases left between them. CDR3 bases: TGTGCCAGCTCACCACCCAATATGTTCTACGAGCAGTACTTC. Translation gives CASSPPNMFYEQYF.

This sequence joins TRBV27 and TRBJ1-6; D unclear. Germline CDR1 reads MNHEY; CDR2 reads SMNVEV (reference sequence). The V and J ends lost 2 bases and 6 bases respectively, with 8 bases between them. CDR3 size: 14 residues. The CDR3 sequence is CASSLGQINSPLHF. The CDR3 nucleotides are TGTGCCAGCAGTTTAGGTCAGATTAATTCACCCCTCCACTTT.

The chain employs TRBV19 and TRBJ2-7, with TRBD1 matching over 8 bases. Trimming at V came to 3 bases and at J to 3 bases, leaving 16 bases not matched to a gene. The CDR3 contains 18 residues. Germline values: CDR1 LNHDA, CDR2 SQIVND (reference sequence). The CDR3 loop reads CASSIHRADRGIRYEQYF. The CDR3 DNA is TGTGCCAGTAGTATCCACCGAGCCGACAGGGGTATCCGCTACGAGCAGTACTTC.

The chain is built from TRBV7-9 and TRBJ2-2, with TRBD1 matching over 10 bases. Germline lookup yields CDR1 SEHNR and CDR2 FQNEAQ (reference sequence). The CDR3 is 15 amino acids. Trimming at V came to 6 bases and at J to 3 bases, leaving 4 bases not matched to a gene. DNA of the CDR3: TGTGCCAGCAGGGGACAGGGGTTCGACACCGGGGAGCTGTTTTTT. It encodes CASRGQGFDTGELFF.

In this sample, this clone turned up a few times. This chain uses TRBV30 with TRBJ1-4, with 7 bases aligning to TRBD1. Germline trimming cut 5 bases from V and 3 bases from J; bases unmatched to any gene: 0. This CDR3 has 12 residues. The germline CDR1 and CDR2 sequences are GTSNPN and SVGIG (reference sequence). This CDR3 is CAWDRANEKLFF. The CDR3 nucleotides are TGTGCCTGGGACAGGGCTAATGAAAAACTGTTTTTT.

The CDR3 DNA is TGTGCCAGCAGTGAATGGCAGGGGATAAATGAAAAACTGTTTTTT. Protein sequence: CASSEWQGINEKLFF. The V and J genes are TRBV2 and TRBJ1-4; TRBD1 is a possible D gene (6 bases). CDR1 is SNHLY, CDR2 FYNNEI, per germline. Trimming removed 2 bases from V and 5 bases from J, with 12 bases in between. The CDR3 loop spans 15 amino acids.

The rearrangement links TRBV19 to TRBJ2-7, with unresolved D. The J call is in doubt because the DNA end fits TRBJ2-1 better. This CDR3 spans 16 amino acids. Per the germline V gene, CDR1 is LNHDA and CDR2 is SQIVND (reference sequence). CDR3 sequence: CASSIDVSGYYNEQFF. The CDR3 nucleotides read TGTGCCAGTAGTATAGACGTTTCAGGATACTACAATGAGCAGTTCTTC.

This sequence joins TRBV7-9 and TRBJ2-7; D may be TRBD2 (5 bases). The V and J ends lost 1 base and 13 bases respectively, with 20 bases between them. The germline CDR1 and CDR2 sequences are SEHNR and FQNEAQ (reference sequence). The CDR3 covers 14 residues. Here the CDR3 DNA reads TGTGCCAGCAGCTTAGTAGAGGGAAGCCCCCGGAGCTACTTC. Amino acid sequence: CASSLVEGSPRSYF.

The chain employs TRBV4-2 and TRBJ1-5; D possibly corresponds to TRBD1 (6 bases). CDR1 and CDR2 (germline): LGHNA, YNFKEQ. The CDR3 extends over 15 amino acids. V dropped 0 bases and J dropped 4 bases, with 10 bases sitting between them. DNA for the CDR3: TGTGCCAGCAGCCAAGACTCAGGGGAAAATCAGCCCCAGCATTTT. Encoded protein: CASSQDSGENQPQHF.

The rearrangement joins TRBV10-3 to TRBJ2-1; possibly TRBD1 or TRBD2 for D (5 bases each). The V and J ends lost 8 bases and 2 bases respectively, with 16 bases between them. The germline V gene encodes CDR1 ENHRY and CDR2 SYGVKD. The CDR3 has 15 residues. The CDR3, as DNA: TGTGCCATCGGTTCCAGGGACGGAACCTACAATGAGCAGTTCTTC. This sequence encodes CAIGSRDGTYNEQFF.

The CDR3 sequence is CASSEQALVGYTF. Written as DNA, the CDR3 is TGTGCCAGCAGTGAACAGGCCCTAGTAGGCTACACCTTC. The rearrangement links TRBV6-1 to TRBJ1-2, with no clear D. The CDR3 is 13 amino acids. Trimming left V 2 bases short and J 8 bases short, with 12 bases between. Germline assignment: CDR1 MNHNS and CDR2 SASEGT.